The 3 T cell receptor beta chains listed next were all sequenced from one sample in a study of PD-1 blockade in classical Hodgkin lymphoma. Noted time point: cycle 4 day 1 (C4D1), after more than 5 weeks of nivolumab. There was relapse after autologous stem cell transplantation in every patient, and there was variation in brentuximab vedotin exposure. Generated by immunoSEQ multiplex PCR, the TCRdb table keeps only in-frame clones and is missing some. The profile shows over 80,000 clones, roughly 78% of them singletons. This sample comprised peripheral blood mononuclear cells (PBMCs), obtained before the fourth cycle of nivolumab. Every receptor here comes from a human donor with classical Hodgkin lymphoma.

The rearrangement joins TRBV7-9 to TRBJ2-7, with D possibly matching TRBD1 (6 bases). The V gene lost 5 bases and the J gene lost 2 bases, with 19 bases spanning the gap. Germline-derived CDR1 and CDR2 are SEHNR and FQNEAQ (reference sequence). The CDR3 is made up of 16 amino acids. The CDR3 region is CASSPMDRKAPYEQYF. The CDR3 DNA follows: TGTGCCAGCAGCCCGATGGACAGAAAAGCACCCTACGAGCAGTACTTC.

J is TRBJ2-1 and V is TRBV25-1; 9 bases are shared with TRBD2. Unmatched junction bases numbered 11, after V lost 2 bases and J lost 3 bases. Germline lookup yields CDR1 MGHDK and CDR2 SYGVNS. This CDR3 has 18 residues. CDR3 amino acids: CASSEGLAGRLLYNEQFF. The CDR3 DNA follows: TGTGCCAGCAGTGAAGGGCTAGCGGGACGGCTCCTCTACAATGAGCAGTTCTTC.

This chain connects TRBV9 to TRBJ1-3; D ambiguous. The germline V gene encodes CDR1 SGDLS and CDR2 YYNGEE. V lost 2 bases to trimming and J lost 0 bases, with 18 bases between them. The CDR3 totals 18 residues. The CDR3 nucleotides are TGTGCCAGCAGCGTGAGGGCAGAAGCAATTATCTCTGGAAACACCATATATTTT. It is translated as CASSVRAEAIISGNTIYF.